The clone carrying this T cell receptor (beta chain) showed up just a few times. No antigen is known for it. After CD4 positive bead selection, the CD4-negative fraction gave CD8 T cells. This sample is drawn from a study of naive and memory T cell subsets. Findings of the study overall: Each distinct alpha or beta sequence counts as one clonotype.

Both TRBC1 and TRBC2 were covered by a beta constant-region primer of two equimolar oligonucleotides. Ligated cDNA was amplified by four rounds of PCR with nested alpha and beta constant-region primers and SP2. TCRdb ran MiXCR on the UMI-ligation and nested PCR reads and lists one entry per CDR3 protein. Found here are some 110,000 distinct CDR3 sequences, 30% to 45% of them singletons; the top ten hold approximately 0.9%. There are 16 residues in the CDR3. Germline V CDR1 and CDR2: MDHEN, SYDVKM. Trimming at V came to 1 base and at J to 3 bases, leaving 6 bases not matched to a gene. This clonotype was sampled from a human donor in good health. J is TRBJ2-3 and V is TRBV28; 8 bases are shared with TRBD2. What was sequenced was central memory CD4+ T cells from blood. CDR3 nucleotides: TGTGCCAGCAGTTTATTGGCTAGCGGGCAGACAGATACGCAGTATTTT. This gives the protein CASSLLASGQTDTQYF.